This paragraph reports one TCR beta chain. Its cognate antigen has yet to be identified. Base qualities are not provided; no much larger clone lies one nucleotide away. Genomic DNA was extracted from sorted cells for sequencing of the TCRbeta CDR3 region. The immunoSEQ Assay was used for sequencing of TCRbeta CDR3 regions. The source is immuneACCESS, and TCRdb retained only in-frame sequences with V and J called. Part of the clones is not carried over; for the studies checked, unresolved V genes explain less than half of this, and the remainder is unexplained. Within this sample are 75,000 to 100,000 clones, with approximately 88% of them counted one time only. More than 8.5% of the sample is in the top ten clones. Patients with a history of autoimmune disease or receiving systemic immunosuppression were excluded from the trial. In every dose cohort, peripheral blood was drawn for TCR sequencing at baseline, cycle 4 day 1, and cycle 7 day 1. Samples were obtained from an open-label, multicenter, first-in-human phase I dose-escalation trial of ivuxolimab. The trial enrolled adults with locally advanced or metastatic head and neck squamous cell, hepatocellular, melanoma or renal cell carcinoma. CD4+ and CD8+ T cells were sorted separately from peripheral blood before TCR sequencing.

The sample comes from a study of OX40 agonist ivuxolimab in advanced cancers. Study-wide context: Ivuxolimab was an agonistic, fully human IgG2 monoclonal antibody directed against OX40 (CD134), a costimulatory receptor. Intravenous ivuxolimab was administered to patients every 2 weeks at six dose levels: 0.01, 0.1, 0.3, 1.5, 3 and 10 mg/kg. Of the approximately 53 patients in dose escalation, about 20 had hepatocellular carcinoma, some 15 had melanoma, 9 had renal cell carcinoma and 9 had head and neck cancer. In the dose-escalation cohort, 82.7% of patients were male, and the mean age was around 60 years, with a range of about 23 to 90. Patients were allowed to have had prior anti-PD-1, anti-PD-L1 or anti-CTLA-4 therapy, and 40% of the dose-escalation patients had previously received checkpoint inhibitors. Three dose-escalation patients achieved partial responses, one with hepatocellular carcinoma and two with cutaneous melanoma. Peripheral TCRbeta sequencing aimed to test whether ivuxolimab altered TCR sequence diversity and caused clonal T-cell expansion. The paper describes the monotherapy dose-escalation part (N of about 52 patients) of the phase I trial of ivuxolimab.

Findings and caveats that apply to the study as a whole: At doses from 0.1 to 3.0 mg/kg, clonal expansion was seen in both CD4+ and CD8+ blood T cells between baseline and week 6. After ivuxolimab, expanded clones were on average more numerous among CD8+ T cells than among CD4+ T cells. In the 0.1-3.0 mg/kg groups, partial responders had among the lowest normalized peripheral clonal expansion, particularly in CD8+ T cells. The antigen specificity of the clonally expanded peripheral T cells was not determined. Low levels of normalized T-cell clonal expansion were also shown by some nonresponding patients.

The germline V gene provides CDR1 ENHRY and CDR2 SYGVKD. V has 5 bases trimmed and J has 4 bases trimmed; junction bases matching no gene number 7. The CDR3 holds 16 amino acids from the cysteine to the phenylalanine. The sequence is cut down to CDR3 DNA, 48 bases in frame from base 1. The sequences come from CD4+ or CD8+ T cells sorted from blood, collected in a trial of the OX40 agonist ivuxolimab. This sequence originates from an adult with an advanced solid tumor such as melanoma, head and neck, liver or kidney cancer. The rearrangement joined TRBV10-3 to TRBJ2-3; 12 middle bases align to TRBD1. Here the CDR3 is given as CAISTRDRGLADTQYF. The sequence in DNA is TGTGCCATCAGTACCCGGGACAGGGGGCTCGCAGATACGCAGTATTTT.